This T cell receptor beta chain was captured in a study of blood T cell repertoires in COVID-19. Study details: The origin of the acute and convalescent COVID-19 samples was the United States, Italy and Spain. Sources were T cells, B-cell-depleted T cells, or PBMCs; the material itself was cDNA or gDNA.

TCRdb keeps only in-frame clones here, not all; method: immunoSEQ multiplex PCR. The sample records around 330,000 clones, around 89% being singletons. V was shortened by 5 bases and J by 5 bases, with 13 bases between the two germline ends. This CDR3 is 14 amino acids long. Germline V gene lookup returns CDR1 SNHLY and CDR2 FYNNEI. V is TRBV2 and J is TRBJ1-5; the D is unclear. The sequence derives from a woman in her fifties or sixties with active or convalescent COVID-19. Sequencing was performed on peripheral blood. The CDR3 loop is CASSPGRVHQPQHF. CDR3 bases: TGTGCCAGCAGTCCTGGGAGGGTACATCAGCCCCAGCATTTT.